The present T cell receptor beta chain was sequenced within a study of cytomegalovirus exposure and HLA in healthy donors. Findings and caveats of the study: Researchers left out some V segments, among them TRBV6-2 and TRBV6-3, as indistinguishable. In a later analysis, at a false discovery rate of 0.05, 16,951 TCR beta sequences matched HLA alleles. Relative to equally common others, HLA-associated TCR beta chains showed greater clonal expansion in a later analysis.

V was clipped by 4 bases and J by 3 bases; unmatched bases: 9. CDR1 is SGHDT, CDR2 YYEEEE, per germline. The CDR3 runs 15 residues. Of note for this clone: The target antigen is unknown.

The primer mix had 60 Vbeta and 13 Jbeta primers. As processed by the authors: Approximately 83 million unique TCR beta chains, some 9.9 million shared, were counted in a later analysis. Some clones are missing from TCRdb's copy, which holds only in-frame ones; the method was immunoSEQ multiplex PCR. The DNA gave D and trimming, while V, J and clone size come from that table. Of some 65,000 clones in the sample, 75% are singletons; the top ten hold approximately 20%. The gene calls are TRBV5-6 and TRBJ2-7; 8 bases match TRBD2. The receptor was isolated from a woman aged 40 to 49 in good health and CMV-seropositive. The sequencing sample was made of PBMCs. CDR3 coding DNA: TGTGCCAGCAGCCCCTTACTAGCGGCTTACTACGAGCAGTACTTC. It encodes CASSPLLAAYYEQYF.